This TCR beta chain emerged from a study of T cells in Graves' hyperthyroidism and ophthalmopathy. Regarding the study as a whole: Most expanded thyroid clonotypes above 0.001 also appeared in blood.

Researchers amplified the TCR beta CDR3 regions from RNA transcripts. TCR CDR3 regions were first amplified by RT-PCR with HTBI primers. From the multiplex PCR reads, TCRdb called clonotypes with MiXCR, one entry per CDR3 protein. The repertoire has roughly 170,000 distinct CDR3 sequences, about 15% of them found once; the top ten carry roughly 29%. Germline assignment: CDR1 SGHTA and CDR2 FQGNSA. J gave up 7 bases and V 5 bases, and 11 bases lay outside the gene matches. CDR3 length: 15 residues. This clonotype was detected many times. The antigen remains undetermined. Cells are PBMCs isolated from 10 ml of fresh blood.

Sequencing was done on a sample of blood. The V and J genes are TRBV7-2 and TRBJ1-2; 9 bases line up with TRBD1. This receptor was identified in a woman aged 50 to 60 with Graves' hyperthyroidism. The CDR3 coding sequence is TGTGCCAGCAGCCCAGGGACAGGGCTTAAAGGTGGCTACACCTTC. It is translated as CASSPGTGLKGGYTF.